The present TCR beta chain was sequenced within a study of control samples from healthy donors and cancer patients. Data came from immunoSEQ multiplex PCR; TCRdb stores just in-frame clones and leaves some out. The table includes 90,000 to 150,000 clones, about nine tenths detected once. The CDR3 totals 17 residues. V dropped 1 base and J dropped 0 bases, with 13 bases sitting between them. Germline V gene sequence: CDR1 SGHVS, CDR2 FQNEAQ. The rearrangement links TRBV7-8 to TRBJ1-3, with D tentatively TRBD1 (6 bases). The clonotype was recovered from a woman between 18 and 29 years old in good health. Source material: blood. In DNA, the CDR3 is TGTGCCAGCAGCTTAGACGGAGGGGGGTCCTCTGGAAACACCATATATTTT. As protein: CASSLDGGGSSGNTIYF. Based on the CDR3 plus reference TRBV7-8 and TRBJ1-3, the full variable domain is GAGVSQSPRYKVAKRGQDVALRCDPISGHVSLFWYQQALGQGPEFLTYFQNEAQLDKSGLPSDRFFAERPEGSVSTLKIQRTQQEDSAVYLCASSLDGGGSSGNTIYFGEGSWLTVV.